One and the same sample provided the 18 T cell receptor beta chains below, sequenced in a study of blood T cells in healthy people across ages (dated by TCRdb to the mid-2010s). Library preparation used 5' RACE. Sequenced using an Illumina HiSeq 2500. The second PCR ran for about 6 to 12 cycles and used a J-beta primer mix along with a sample-barcoded 5' primer. The public reads were reanalyzed by TCRdb: fastp trimming at Q25, MiXCR alignment, in-frame beta chains only. All rows with the same CDR3 protein become a single entry with the most common DNA and genes. Recorded for this sample are about 1 million distinct CDR3 sequences; 40% to 45% of them occurred a single time. Under 20% of the sample rests with the top ten. Sequencing was done on a sample of blood. These TCRs come from a woman in her fifties or sixties in good health.

The J gene is TRBJ2-7, the V gene TRBV7-3; D is uncertain. The CDR3 has 14 residues. The V gene's germline CDR1 is SGHTA and CDR2 FQGTGA. The V and J ends lost 3 bases and 2 bases respectively, with 11 bases between them. CDR3 coding DNA: TGTGCCAGCAGCTTGAGTGGACCACCCTACGAGCAGTACTTC. Encoded protein: CASSLSGPPYEQYF.

The chain joins TRBV29-1 to TRBJ2-1; TRBD2 matches at 7 bases. With V trimmed by 8 bases and J by 5 bases, 9 bases remained unmatched. Germline lookup yields CDR1 SQVTM and CDR2 ANQGSEA. The CDR3 totals 13 residues. CDR3 DNA: TGCAGCCCAATCGAAGCGGGAAACAATGAGCAGTTCTTC. This translates into CSPIEAGNNEQFF.

This clonotype was seen a handful of times. This chain links TRBV9 with TRBJ2-5; D ambiguous. The J call may be incorrect, as the DNA end agrees better with TRBJ2-7. This CDR3 region has 14 residues. Germline V gene lookup returns CDR1 SGDLS and CDR2 YYNGEE. The CDR3 is CASSVGGMGYEQYF. The CDR3 DNA reads TGTGCCAGCAGCGTAGGGGGAATGGGCTACGAGCAGTACTTC.

This clonotype has just a few counts. V and J are TRBV20-1 and TRBJ2-7; D call uncertain. From germline, CDR1 is DFQATT and CDR2 SNEGSKA (reference sequence). V was trimmed by 2 bases and J by 5 bases, leaving 7 bases between them. The CDR3 totals 11 residues. CDR3 DNA sequence: TGCAGTGCTAGACATAACCACGAGCAGTACTTC. Translation gives CSARHNHEQYF.

This chain joins TRBV3-1 and TRBJ2-1; a possible D gene is TRBD2 (6 bases). The CDR3 consists of 13 residues. The germline gives CDR1 LGHDT, CDR2 YNNKEL (reference sequence). Trimming stripped 4 bases from V and 8 bases from J, with 12 bases between. The CDR3 protein is CASSRTKVDEQFF. CDR3 bases: TGTGCCAGCAGCCGGACTAAAGTAGATGAGCAGTTCTTC.

The chain combines TRBV10-3 with TRBJ1-2, with TRBD1 identical over 7 bases. With V trimmed by 0 bases and J by 4 bases, 11 bases remained unmatched. This CDR3 is built from 17 residues. Germline V gene data show CDR1 as ENHRY and CDR2 as SYGVKD. The chain's CDR3 is CAISESGQEPSFYGYTF. As DNA, the CDR3 is TGTGCCATCAGTGAGTCAGGACAGGAGCCTTCTTTCTATGGCTACACCTTC.

This chain uses TRBV20-1 with TRBJ2-1, with 8 positions matching TRBD2. The end of the DNA is better explained by TRBJ2-7, so the J call may be wrong. The CDR3 is 17 residues long. CDR1 and CDR2 (germline): DFQATT, SNEGSKA (reference sequence). CDR3 loop: CSASSSRAGAGYNEQYF. The CDR3 region has the DNA TGCAGTGCTAGTTCCAGCCGAGCGGGAGCGGGATACAATGAGCAGTACTTC.

This chain joins TRBV28 and TRBJ2-7; D may be TRBD1 or TRBD2 (5 bases each). Germline V lookup: CDR1 MDHEN, CDR2 SYDVKM. This CDR3 is 13 amino acids long. The germline V and J ends were trimmed by 8 bases and 1 base, with 12 bases remaining between them. CDR3 protein: CASRRWGSYEQYF. The CDR3 DNA follows: TGTGCCAGCCGTAGGTGGGGGTCCTACGAGCAGTACTTC. The variable domain in full, completed from reference TRBV28 and TRBJ2-7, reads DVKVTQSSRYLVKRTGEKVFLECVQDMDHENMFWYRQDPGLGLRLIYFSYDVKMKEKGDIPEGYSVSREKKERFSLILESASTNQTSMYLCASRRWGSYEQYFGPGTRLTVT.

About this clonotype itself: The junction departs from germline at one end; a sequencing error may be responsible. The chain employs TRBV24-1 and TRBJ2-1, with D maybe TRBD2 (6 bases). CDR1 and CDR2 from the germline V gene are KGHDR and SFDVKD. CDR3 length equals 15 residues. This CDR3 is CATSDARDSNNEQFF. The CDR3 nucleotides are TGTGCCACCAGTGACGCCCGGGACTCCAACAATGAGCAGTTCTTC.

This clonotype came up a few times. The chain couples TRBV7-8 to TRBJ2-5, with 7 bases lining up with TRBD1. V lost 1 base and J lost 1; bases outside the gene matches: 6. This CDR3 region has 16 residues. Germline V lookup: CDR1 SGHVS, CDR2 FQNEAQ. The CDR3 is CASSLVTGWVQETQYF. The CDR3 DNA is TGTGCCAGCAGCTTAGTGACAGGGTGGGTCCAAGAGACCCAGTACTTC.

The chain employs TRBV5-4 and TRBJ2-7; TRBD2 aligns across 8 bases. The CDR3 is 14 amino acids. V shed 4 bases, J shed 4 bases, and the junction held 7 bases outside the gene matches. The germline V gene has CDR1 SGHNT and CDR2 YYREEE (reference sequence). Here the CDR3 reads CASSPGLGMYEQYF. In DNA, the CDR3 is TGTGCCAGCAGCCCGGGACTAGGAATGTACGAGCAGTACTTC. Combining the CDR3 with reference TRBV5-4 and TRBJ2-7 gives the whole variable domain ETGVTQSPTHLIKTRGQQVTLRCSSQSGHNTVSWYQQALGQGPQFIFQYYREEENGRGNFPPRFSGLQFPNYSSELNVNALELDDSALYLCASSPGLGMYEQYFGPGTRLTVT.

Points on this clonotype: One end of the junction varies from germline; a read error may be responsible. This chain links TRBV3-1 with TRBJ2-4, with D possibly being TRBD2 (5 bases). The J call is doubtful: the DNA matches TRBJ2-5 better. From germline, CDR1 is LGHDT and CDR2 YNNKEL (reference sequence). This CDR3 is built from 20 residues. As DNA, the CDR3 is TGTGCCAGCAGCCAAGGCGGGTCCTGGTCCGACGAGACTAATCAAGGGACCCAGTACTTC. As protein: CASSQGGSWSDETNQGTQYF.

V is TRBV6-5 and J is TRBJ2-2, with D hard to call. Germline V gene lookup returns CDR1 MNHEY and CDR2 SVGAGI. V was cut by 6 bases and J by 4 bases, with 12 bases left in between. The CDR3 totals 14 residues. In DNA form, the CDR3 reads TGTGCCAGCAGAAGGAACACCCTCACCGGGGAGCTGTTTTTT. This sequence encodes CASRRNTLTGELFF.

This chain joins TRBV5-5 and TRBJ2-5, with D possibly matching TRBD2 (5 bases). Germline-derived CDR1 and CDR2 are SGHKS and YYEKEE (reference sequence). The V gene lost 4 bases and the J gene lost 7 bases, with 8 bases spanning the gap. The CDR3 totals 11 residues. CDR3 amino acids: CASSTGWTQYF. The CDR3 region has the DNA TGTGCCAGCAGCACGGGGTGGACCCAGTACTTC.

The rearrangement links TRBV5-6 to TRBJ2-7; 9 bases agree with TRBD1. V lost 2 bases and J lost 4; bases outside the gene matches: 10. Per germline, CDR1 SGHDT and CDR2 YYEEEE. The CDR3 covers 16 residues. The CDR3 coding sequence is TGTGCCAGCAGCTTCTCAACAGGGGGCACGATATACGAGCAGTACTTC. Its translation is CASSFSTGGTIYEQYF.

The V gene is TRBV29-1, the J gene TRBJ2-1, with D tentatively TRBD2 (6 bases). The CDR3 extends over 14 amino acids. Germline CDR1 and CDR2: SQVTM and ANQGSEA. Between the trimmed V and J ends, which lost 7 bases and 9 bases, there was a span of 22 bases. For the CDR3, the DNA is TGCAGCGCCCGGGACTCCCCAACCAACGGTGAGCAGTTCTTC. Its protein product is CSARDSPTNGEQFF.

This clonotype came up once. The chain is built from TRBV20-1 and TRBJ1-2; a possible D gene is TRBD1 (5 bases). The germline V gene encodes CDR1 DFQATT and CDR2 SNEGSKA (reference sequence). Trimming took 1 base from V and 9 from J, leaving 18 bases between them. The CDR3 covers 14 residues. The CDR3 loop reads CSARVTGLSNSYTF. CDR3 sequence (DNA): TGCAGTGCTAGAGTGACGGGACTCTCGAATAGCTACACCTTC.

The chain is built from TRBV11-2 and TRBJ2-2; D remains unclear. The ends were cut back, 6 bases at V and 3 bases at J, with 14 bases in the middle. The CDR3 runs 15 residues. Germline V gene sequence: CDR1 SGHAT, CDR2 FQNNGV. CDR3 residues: CASSRQGRYTGELFF. The CDR3 DNA reads TGTGCCAGCAGTCGACAAGGACGGTACACCGGGGAGCTGTTTTTT.